These 27 T cell receptor beta chains originate from one sample sequenced in a study of T cells in Graves' hyperthyroidism and ophthalmopathy. The TCR beta CDR3 regions underwent amplification using RNA transcripts as the source. Carried out on the TCR CDR3, a first-round RT-PCR used the HTBI primer set. Each CDR3 protein gets one entry after TCRdb re-called the multiplex PCR reads with MiXCR. The sample consists of fewer than 650,000 distinct CDR3 sequences, approximately 14% of them appearing once. The sequencing input was blood. Receptor source: a woman in her 40s with Graves' hyperthyroidism.

In this sample, this clonotype turned up many times. This chain joins TRBV18 and TRBJ1-4; 8 positions agree with TRBD1. Germline V gene lookup returns CDR1 KGHSH and CDR2 LQKENI. The CDR3 consists of 15 residues. The J segment lost 8 bases and the V segment lost 5 bases, leaving 10 bases of the junction unmatched. In nucleotides, the CDR3 is TGTGCCAGCTCAGCAGCCGGGACAGGTAGAGAAAAACTGTTTTTT. Its translation is CASSAAGTGREKLFF.

This clonotype was counted many times. This chain links TRBV20-1 with TRBJ2-7, with TRBD1 as a possible D gene (5 bases). V was cut by 4 bases and J by 3 bases, with 16 bases left in between. Germline-derived CDR1 and CDR2 are DFQATT and SNEGSKA (reference sequence). This CDR3 comprises 14 residues. The CDR3 reads CSANSPRRDYEQYF. CDR3 bases: TGCAGTGCTAATTCCCCGCGCAGGGACTACGAGCAGTACTTC.

There are many counts of this clonotype. The chain couples TRBV6-1 to TRBJ1-2, with 8 bases lining up with TRBD1. Germline-derived CDR1 and CDR2 are MNHNS and SASEGT. With 1 base clipped from V and 4 bases from J, the junction kept 5 bases outside the gene matches. The CDR3 length is 15 residues. The CDR3 reads CASSEGAGGIYGYTF. CDR3 in DNA: TGTGCCAGCAGTGAAGGGGCAGGGGGCATCTATGGCTACACCTTC.

V and J are TRBV6-2 or TRBV6-3 and TRBJ1-1; D ambiguous. Germline assignment: CDR1 MNHEY and CDR2 SVGEGT. This CDR3 is 12 amino acids long. V shed 8 bases and J shed 2 bases, with 9 bases lying between them. CDR3 nucleotide sequence: TGTGCCAGCGAGGAGTTTAACACTGAAGCTTTCTTT. Amino acids: CASEEFNTEAFF.

This clonotype has at least ten counts. CDR3: CASSYSTSGIQKQFF. The CDR3 bases are TGTGCCAGCAGTTACTCGACTAGCGGGATTCAAAAGCAGTTCTTC. This rearrangement joins TRBV6-2 or TRBV6-3 to TRBJ2-1; 11 nucleotides agree with TRBD2. Germline trimming cut 0 bases from V and 11 bases from J; bases unmatched to any gene: 6. The germline V gene has CDR1 MNHEY and CDR2 SVGEGT. The CDR3 extends over 15 amino acids.

The sample holds a few counts of this clonotype. A much bigger clone sits one base away, suggesting this may be a read error. The chain is built from TRBV27 and TRBJ1-2, with D perhaps TRBD1 (5 bases). The CDR3 consists of 13 residues. CDR1 MNHEY and CDR2 SMNVEV come from the germline V gene (reference sequence). Trimming took off 4 bases at V and 2 bases at J, with 8 bases between the two ends. In DNA, the CDR3 is TGTGCCAGCAGTTCCCGACAGAACTATGGCTACACCTTC. This codes for CASSSRQNYGYTF.

This clonotype was seen repeatedly, ten times or more. The rearrangement uses TRBV2 and TRBJ2-5; D remains unclear. Germline V gene sequence: CDR1 SNHLY, CDR2 FYNNEI. Trimming took off 10 bases at V and 6 bases at J, with 15 bases between the two ends. This CDR3 spans 12 amino acids. The CDR3 DNA sequence: TGTGCCACCCTGGAAAGGGTCAAGACCCAGTACTTC. It codes for CATLERVKTQYF.

This clonotype was counted at least ten times. This chain joins TRBV7-8 and TRBJ2-5, with D perhaps TRBD2 (6 bases). The CDR3 spans 18 residues. Trimming removed 6 bases at V and 4 bases at J, with 27 bases between. Germline-derived CDR1 and CDR2 are SGHVS and FQNEAQ. The CDR3 protein is CASREGRAGLTKGETQYF. CDR3 nucleotides: TGTGCCAGCAGGGAGGGGCGGGCGGGCCTCACGAAGGGAGAGACCCAGTACTTC. Full variable domain (outside the CDR3, taken from reference TRBV7-8 and TRBJ2-5): GAGVSQSPRYKVAKRGQDVALRCDPISGHVSLFWYQQALGQGPEFLTYFQNEAQLDKSGLPSDRFFAERPEGSVSTLKIQRTQQEDSAVYLCASREGRAGLTKGETQYFGPGTRLLVL.

In regard to this clonotype: A read error is likely here: a far larger clone is one base away. Without the conserved terminal phenylalanine or tryptophan, this CDR3 likely stems from a read error. The chain uses TRBV11-2 and TRBJ2-7; D ambiguous. This CDR3 spans 11 amino acids. CDR1 SGHAT and CDR2 FQNNGV come from the germline V gene. Trimming left V 3 bases short and J 6 bases short, with 6 bases between. The CDR3 sequence: CASSLTGEQYL. The CDR3 coding sequence is TGTGCCAGCAGCTTGACGGGCGAGCAGTACCTC.

This sequence joins TRBV6-1 and TRBJ2-3; D might be TRBD1 (6 bases). Germline values: CDR1 MNHNS, CDR2 SASEGT. There are 15 residues in the CDR3. V lost 3 bases and J 0 bases, leaving 10 bases between the germline ends. This CDR3 is CASSDWTESTDTQYF. The DNA for the CDR3 is TGTGCCAGCAGTGATTGGACAGAGAGCACAGATACGCAGTATTTT.

This clonotype came up many times. The chain combines TRBV20-1 with TRBJ2-7, with 8 bases identical to TRBD2. The CDR3 totals 15 residues. V dropped 5 bases and J dropped 2; count of bases not matched to a gene: 11. Germline V lookup: CDR1 DFQATT, CDR2 SNEGSKA (reference sequence). CDR3 sequence: CSASPPTSGPYEQYF. The CDR3 DNA reads TGCAGTGCTTCTCCCCCCACTAGCGGCCCCTACGAGCAGTACTTC.

This clonotype was found many times. The CDR3 DNA follows: TGTGCCAGCAGCTCCCGGGACCGGGATGAAAAACTGTTTTTT. The encoded protein is CASSSRDRDEKLFF. This chain joins TRBV7-9 and TRBJ1-4, with a possible D match to TRBD1 (5 bases). CDR1 is SEHNR, CDR2 FQNEAQ, per germline (reference sequence). The CDR3 length is 14 residues. V gave up 4 bases and J gave up 6 bases, with 12 bases separating them.

The chain is built from TRBV7-2 and TRBJ1-5; 12 nucleotides line up with TRBD1. The germline CDR1 and CDR2 sequences are SGHTA and FQGNSA. The V and J ends lost 3 bases and 7 bases, in that order; junction bases with no gene match: 13. This CDR3 region has 18 residues. CDR3 coding DNA: TGTGCCAGCAGCTTCTTACCCTCGGGACAGGGGGCGAAGCAGCCCCAGCATTTT. This gives the protein CASSFLPSGQGAKQPQHF.

The rearrangement links TRBV9 to TRBJ2-3, with 9 nucleotides matching TRBD2. The CDR3 is 15 amino acids. CDR1 is SGDLS, CDR2 YYNGEE, per germline. V dropped 0 bases and J dropped 5; count of bases not matched to a gene: 4. The CDR3 reads CASSVGGRDGDTQYF. In nucleotides, the CDR3 is TGTGCCAGCAGCGTAGGCGGGAGGGATGGAGATACGCAGTATTTT.

This clonotype has ten or more counts. The chain combines TRBV20-1 with TRBJ1-6; D gene uncertain. The germline gives CDR1 DFQATT, CDR2 SNEGSKA (reference sequence). This CDR3 has 13 amino acids. V shed 2 bases and J shed 8 bases, with 10 bases lying between them. The CDR3 spells CSARSGNDSPLHF. In nucleotides, the CDR3 is TGCAGTGCTAGATCCGGGAATGATTCACCCCTCCACTTT.

V gene TRBV12-3 or TRBV12-4 combines with J gene TRBJ2-7, with D possibly TRBD1 on 6 matching bases. The V and J ends lost 6 bases and 0 bases respectively, with 9 bases between them. The CDR3 totals 13 residues. CDR3 nucleotides: TGTGCCAGCAGGCCAGGGGTCTCCTACGAGCAGTACTTC. Amino acid sequence: CASRPGVSYEQYF.

The CDR3 DNA follows: TGTGCCAGCAGCTTAAGGGGACAGGGGTCGGGCTACACCTTC. As protein: CASSLRGQGSGYTF. The genes are TRBV11-2 and TRBJ1-2; 10 bases line up with TRBD1. The CDR3 consists of 14 residues. With 2 bases clipped from V and 8 bases from J, the junction kept 5 bases outside the gene matches. Germline loops: CDR1 SGHAT, CDR2 FQNNGV. Full variable domain (rest looked up from reference TRBV11-2 and TRBJ1-2): EAGVAQSPRYKIIEKRQSVAFWCNPISGHATLYWYQQILGQGPKLLIQFQNNGVVDDSQLPKDRFSAERLKGVDSTLKIQPAKLEDSAVYLCASSLRGQGSGYTFGSGTRLTVV.

The CDR3 reads CASSLNSGGAKYTQYF. In nucleotides, the CDR3 is TGTGCCAGCAGCTTGAATAGCGGGGGCGCGAAATATACGCAGTATTTT. This chain joins TRBV5-8 and TRBJ2-3; TRBD2 aligns across 9 bases. V lost 1 base and J lost 7; bases outside the gene matches: 10. This CDR3 has 16 amino acids. Germline-derived CDR1 and CDR2 are SGHTS and YDEGEE. The full variable domain, rest sourced from reference TRBV5-8 and TRBJ2-3, is EAGVTQSPTHLIKTRGQQATLRCSPISGHTSVYWYQQALGLGLQFLLWYDEGEERNRGNFPPRFSGRQFPNYSSELNVNALELEDSALYLCASSLNSGGAKYTQYFGPGTRLTVL.

The chain carries TRBV19 and TRBJ2-2; D might be TRBD1 (6 bases). The germline V gene has CDR1 LNHDA and CDR2 SQIVND (reference sequence). The CDR3 sequence is 14 residues long. V was clipped by 9 bases and J by 0 bases, with 11 bases between them. This CDR3 is CASLQGPNTGELFF. The CDR3, as DNA: TGTGCCAGCCTACAGGGTCCGAACACCGGGGAGCTGTTTTTT.

In this sample, this clonotype turned up a few times. This chain joins TRBV2 and TRBJ1-3; TRBD1 might be the D (5 bases). V lost 2 bases and J 3 bases, leaving 14 bases between the germline ends. The CDR3 has 16 amino acids. Germline values: CDR1 SNHLY, CDR2 FYNNEI. The CDR3 bases are TGTGCCAGCAGTGAAAGGGGAGACAACCTTGGAAACACCATATATTTT. Translation gives CASSERGDNLGNTIYF.

The chain links TRBV29-1 to TRBJ2-6; 10 bases fit TRBD1. The CDR3 covers 17 residues. V lost 4 bases, J lost 0 bases, and 6 bases stayed unmatched. Germline lookup yields CDR1 SQVTM and CDR2 ANQGSEA. Here the CDR3 DNA reads TGCAGCGTTGCGGGTGGGACAGGGGACTCTGGGGCCAACGTCCTGACTTTC. Translation gives CSVAGGTGDSGANVLTF.

The sample holds many counts of this clonotype. The V gene is TRBV24-1, the J gene TRBJ2-1, with 7 bases that match TRBD2. The CDR3 runs to 15 residues. After removal of 9 bases from V and 0 bases from J, the junction contained 7 bases not matched to a gene. From germline, CDR1 is KGHDR and CDR2 SFDVKD. DNA of the CDR3: TGTGCCACCCAACTGGGGGGGGACTCCTACAATGAGCAGTTCTTC. Amino acids: CATQLGGDSYNEQFF.

The rearrangement links TRBV7-8 to TRBJ1-6; D ambiguous. The V gene lost 3 bases and the J gene lost 7 bases, with 10 bases spanning the gap. Germline CDR1 and CDR2: SGHVS and FQNEAQ. The CDR3 loop spans 14 amino acids. The CDR3 here is CASSFRGGNSPLHF. The CDR3 nucleotides are TGTGCCAGCAGCTTCCGGGGTGGCAATTCACCCCTCCACTTT.

The chain employs TRBV28 and TRBJ2-5; the match to TRBD2 covers 16 bases. The CDR3 runs 18 residues. From germline, CDR1 is MDHEN and CDR2 SYDVKM. J lost 4 bases, V lost 6 bases, and 11 bases had no gene match. Here the CDR3 reads CASSPGTSGRGGGETQYF. The DNA for the CDR3 is TGTGCCAGCAGCCCCGGGACTAGCGGGAGGGGAGGTGGAGAGACCCAGTACTTC.

This clonotype was observed at least ten times. The rearrangement links TRBV20-1 to TRBJ2-5; 9 nucleotides align to TRBD2. Germline CDR1 and CDR2: DFQATT and SNEGSKA (reference sequence). This CDR3 has 13 residues. Losses at the gene ends were 7 bases for V and 5 bases for J; bases not matched to a gene: 8. CDR3 residues: CSVRASGMETQYF. In DNA, the CDR3 is TGCAGTGTGAGGGCTAGCGGGATGGAGACCCAGTACTTC.

A word on this clonotype: A single base separates this from a much larger clone, so it may be a read error. The chain employs TRBV19 and TRBJ1-1; the match to TRBD1 covers 8 bases. Germline lookup yields CDR1 LNHDA and CDR2 SQIVND (reference sequence). The CDR3 consists of 16 residues. V lost 2 bases and J lost 1; bases outside the gene matches: 6. DNA of the CDR3: TGTGCCAGTAGTATATATGGCAGGGGGCCGAACACTGAAGCTTTCTTT. This codes for CASSIYGRGPNTEAFF.

This clonotype has a count of ten or more. The V gene is TRBV10-2, the J gene TRBJ1-1; D unclear. Germline CDR1 reads WSHSY; CDR2 reads SAAADI. V lost 8 bases to trimming and J lost 0 bases, with 7 bases between them. This CDR3 is built from 12 residues. CDR3 bases: TGCGCCAGCTTAAGTATGAACACTGAAGCTTTCTTT. This translates into CASLSMNTEAFF.